This record concerns one T cell receptor beta chain sequence. This CDR3 contains 16 residues. These data originate in a study of blood T cell repertoires in COVID-19. Study summary: T cells, B-cell-depleted T cells, or PBMCs provided the cDNA or gDNA that served as material.

Sequencing used immunoSEQ multiplex PCR; TCRdb keeps in-frame clones, though not all of them. The sample includes under 85,000 clones, around 88% of them seen just once. One Seattle source followed patients from active infection through their disease course. Sequencing was performed on peripheral blood. The sequence was collected from a man aged 40-49 years with COVID-19, enrolled during active disease. J is TRBJ2-3 and V is TRBV21-1; the D call in the table, TRBD2, was not verified against the DNA. TRBV21-1 is flagged as a pseudogene. DNA for the CDR3: TGTGCCAGCAGCGACGGGACTAGCGGGGACACAGATACGCAGTATTTT. It encodes CASSDGTSGDTDTQYF.